Listed below are T cell receptor beta chains from one sample, sequenced in a study of blood T cell repertoires in COVID-19. Some clones are missing from TCRdb's copy, which holds only in-frame ones; the method was immunoSEQ multiplex PCR. This table holds about 170,000 clones, about nine tenths found once. The sample consisted of peripheral blood. The receptors come from a man aged 55 to 70 with acute or convalescent COVID-19. Both conserved end residues are part of each CDR3. The order of the fields is V gene, J gene, D gene, clone size, CDR3 protein, CDR3 DNA. D genes are given only for firm matches. Clone size is stated in some rows and not others, as once, few, many or a class when expanded.

TRBV5-1	TRBJ2-3	TRBD1	NA	CASSFPGGHTDTQYF	TGCGCCAGCAGCTTCCCAGGGGGACACACAGATACGCAGTATTTT
TRBV11-3	TRBJ1-1	TRBD1	NA	CASSRDRAHTEAFF	TGTGCCAGCAGCCGAGACAGGGCTCACACTGAAGCTTTCTTT
TRBV24-1	TRBJ1-2	TRBD1	NA	CATSDFSHGTGNYGYTF	TGTGCCACCAGTGATTTTTCCCATGGGACAGGGAATTATGGCTACACCTTC
TRBV14	TRBJ2-1	NA	NA	CASSQGGSAAQRSYNEQFF	TGTGCCAGCAGCCAAGGAGGCTCAGCCGCGCAACGCTCCTACAATGAGCAGTTCTTC
TRBV6-1	TRBJ1-2	TRBD1	NA	CASSEGQGASYGYTF	TGTGCCAGCAGTGAGGGACAGGGGGCGAGCTATGGCTACACCTTC
TRBV14	TRBJ1-2	NA	NA	CASSQERGWGYTF	TGTGCCAGCAGCCAAGAACGGGGTTGGGGCTACACCTTC
TRBV11-3	TRBJ2-1	TRBD2	NA	CASSLRLAGDNEQFF	TGTGCCAGCAGCTTAAGACTAGCGGGAGACAATGAGCAGTTCTTC
TRBV4-3	TRBJ2-1	TRBD2	NA	CASSQDPRLAVYNEQFF	TGCGCCAGCAGCCAAGACCCCCGACTAGCGGTCTACAATGAGCAGTTCTTC
TRBV11-3	TRBJ2-6	TRBD2	NA	CASSTTILAGARSGANVLTF	TGTGCCAGCAGCACTACCATCTTAGCGGGAGCCCGGTCTGGGGCCAACGTCCTGACTTTC
TRBV4-2	TRBJ2-4	NA	NA	CASSQGGGQAKNIQYF	TGTGCCAGCAGCCAGGGAGGAGGCCAAGCCAAAAACATTCAGTACTTC
TRBV11-2	TRBJ2-2	TRBD2	NA	CASSSRLAGGLNTGELFF	TGTGCCAGCAGCTCCCGACTAGCGGGGGGCCTGAACACCGGGGAGCTGTTTTTT
TRBV9	TRBJ2-1	NA	NA	CASSPLGRGHNEQFF	TGTGCCAGCAGCCCCCTAGGGCGCGGGCACAATGAGCAGTTCTTC
TRBV6-5	TRBJ1-1	NA	NA	CASRQQVNTEAFF	TGTGCCAGCCGACAGCAAGTGAACACTGAAGCTTTCTTT
TRBV19	TRBJ1-2	TRBD1	NA	CASSPPGQRLHYGYTF	TGTGCCAGTAGTCCGCCGGGACAGCGGCTCCACTATGGCTACACCTTC
TRBV6-5	TRBJ1-5	TRBD1	NA	CASTQGNDQPQHF	TGTGCCAGCACACAGGGGAACGATCAGCCCCAGCATTTT
TRBV7-2	TRBJ1-1	NA	NA	CASSLEHQNTEAFF	TGTGCCAGCAGCTTAGAACACCAGAACACTGAAGCTTTCTTT
TRBV5-1	TRBJ2-1	NA	NA	CASIPSGGSYNEQFF	TGCGCCAGCATACCTTCAGGGGGGTCCTACAATGAGCAGTTCTTC
TRBV27	TRBJ2-7	NA	NA	CASSIKQHYEQYF	TGTGCCAGCAGTATCAAACAGCACTACGAGCAGTACTTC
TRBV10-3	TRBJ1-3	NA	NA	CAISDTGISGNTIYF	TGTGCCATCAGCGATACGGGGATCTCTGGAAACACCATATATTTT
TRBV15	TRBJ1-5	NA	NA	CATSSYREYQPQHF	TGTGCCACCAGCAGCTACAGGGAGTATCAGCCCCAGCATTTT
TRBV7-3	TRBJ2-2	TRBD1	NA	CASSRDRVNTGELFF	TGTGCCAGCAGCCGGGACAGGGTGAACACCGGGGAGCTGTTTTTT
TRBV2	TRBJ1-1	NA	NA	CASSSGVGNTEAFF	TGTGCCAGCAGTTCAGGGGTCGGGAACACTGAAGCTTTCTTT
TRBV7-8	TRBJ2-1	TRBD2	NA	CASSLELAGGYEQFF	TGTGCCAGCAGCTTAGAACTAGCGGGGGGCTATGAGCAGTTCTTC
TRBV25-1	TRBJ1-1	NA	few	CASSVSLPHTEAFF	TGTGCCAGCAGTGTCAGTTTACCGCACACTGAAGCTTTCTTT
TRBV6-5	TRBJ2-3	NA	NA	CASSYSTGDTQYF	TGTGCCAGCAGTTACTCGACCGGGGATACGCAGTATTTT
TRBV5-5	TRBJ1-5	TRBD1	NA	CASSPGQGMNQPQHF	TGTGCCAGCAGCCCGGGACAGGGAATGAATCAGCCCCAGCATTTT
TRBV19	TRBJ1-1	NA	NA	CASSIRGTSGGAFF	TGTGCCAGTAGTATAAGAGGTACGTCCGGGGGAGCTTTCTTT
TRBV7-2	TRBJ1-6	TRBD1	NA	CASSSQGSSYNSPLHF	TGTGCCAGCAGCTCACAGGGGAGCTCCTATAATTCACCCCTCCACTTT
TRBV3-1/TRBV3-2	TRBJ1-5	NA	NA	CASSPRGSNQPQHF	TGTGCCAGCAGCCCCCGGGGTAGCAATCAGCCCCAGCATTTT
TRBV7-9	TRBJ2-5	NA	NA	CASSTGTMQETQYF	TGTGCCAGCAGCACGGGGACAATGCAAGAGACCCAGTACTTC
TRBV5-4	TRBJ1-2	TRBD1	NA	CASSPWTGNGYTF	TGTGCCAGCAGCCCCTGGACAGGGAATGGCTACACCTTC
TRBV5-1	TRBJ2-3	TRBD2	once	CASRPGTSGTDTQYF	TGCGCCAGCAGACCCGGGACTAGCGGAACAGATACGCAGTATTTT
TRBV15	TRBJ2-3	TRBD2	NA	CATSRDRAGGTQYF	TGTGCCACCAGCAGAGATCGAGCGGGGGGTACGCAGTATTTT
TRBV27	TRBJ1-2	NA	NA	CASSLTESYGYTF	TGTGCCAGCAGTTTAACAGAAAGCTATGGCTACACCTTC
TRBV6-2/TRBV6-3	TRBJ1-5	NA	NA	CASSLSDSSNQPQHF	TGTGCCAGCAGCCTCTCCGACAGTTCCAATCAGCCCCAGCATTTT
TRBV19	TRBJ1-1	TRBD1	once	CASIYRGLGTEAFF	TGTGCCAGTATTTACAGGGGGCTTGGGACTGAAGCTTTCTTT
TRBV30	TRBJ2-5	TRBD2	NA	CAWSVGLAGVETQYF	TGTGCCTGGAGTGTTGGGCTAGCGGGGGTAGAGACCCAGTACTTC
TRBV7-9	TRBJ2-1	NA	NA	CASSLGSEQFF	TGTGCCAGCAGCCTGGGGAGTGAGCAGTTCTTC
TRBV7-9	TRBJ2-5	NA	NA	CASSSRAVQETQYF	TGTGCCAGCAGCTCTAGAGCAGTACAAGAGACCCAGTACTTC
TRBV6-2/TRBV6-3	TRBJ2-4	NA	NA	CASSYGFFRGENIQYF	TGTGCCAGCAGTTACGGTTTTTTCAGGGGCGAAAACATTCAGTACTTC
TRBV30	TRBJ1-1	NA	NA	CAWSPHTGLNTEAFF	TGTGCCTGGAGCCCCCATACAGGACTGAACACTGAAGCTTTCTTT
TRBV6-5	TRBJ2-7	NA	few	CATREGIGPYEQYF	TGTGCTACCAGAGAGGGAATCGGTCCCTACGAGCAGTACTTC
TRBV7-2	TRBJ2-7	TRBD2	NA	CASSFAGAYEQYF	TGTGCCAGCAGCTTTGCGGGGGCCTACGAGCAGTACTTC